This T cell receptor (beta chain) derives from a study of T cell responses to AZD1222 COVID-19 vaccine. Regarding the study as a whole: Donors in the cohort were predominantly white British and more often female, and clonal diversity was possibly underestimated. Across the whole spike, CD4 TCRs peaked at regions 160-218 and 743-854.

The CDR3 runs to 14 residues. The V and J ends lost 0 bases and 1 base respectively, with 6 bases between them. Germline CDR1 is PRHDT and CDR2 is FYEKMQ (reference sequence). A note on this clone: The antigen remains undetermined.

The repertoire was sequenced with immunoSEQ multiplex PCR; TCRdb's copy has only in-frame clones and lacks some. The table shows around 130,000 clones, with about nine tenths occurring only once. The chain couples TRBV13 to TRBJ1-1; no clear D gene. This TCR was sampled from an adult who received the AZD1222 COVID-19 vaccine. This specimen was peripheral blood, taken 28 days after the second AZD1222 dose. CDR3 coding DNA: TGTGCCAGCAGCTTAGGGGGCCCGAACACTGAAGCTTTCTTT. Its translation: CASSLGGPNTEAFF.